Sequencing of this T cell receptor beta chain was carried out in a study of OX40 agonist ivuxolimab in advanced cancers. Turning to the study itself: Checkpoint inhibitors had been given previously to roughly 40% of patients.

As concerns this clone: Its antigen is still unknown.

Study outcomes and limitations: In CD8+ T cells, expanded clones were on average more numerous than in CD4+.

Libraries were prepared by immunoSEQ multiplex PCR; TCRdb keeps only in-frame clonotypes and omits some of them. The table shows approximately 15,000 clones, with under 65% occurring only once. The material was CD4+ or CD8+ T cells sorted from blood, obtained in a trial of the OX40 agonist ivuxolimab. The TCR originated in an adult with an advanced solid tumor such as melanoma, head and neck, liver or kidney cancer.

The CDR3, as DNA: TGTGCCAGCAGCTTTCGGTTAGATACGCAGTATTTT. Its translation is CASSFRLDTQYF. The chain recombines TRBV5-6 with TRBJ2-3; no firm D call. Germline V gene sequence: CDR1 SGHDT, CDR2 YYEEEE. V was pared by 2 bases and J by 5 bases, with 6 bases between. The CDR3 covers 12 residues. Full variable domain (missing parts from reference TRBV5-6 and TRBJ2-3): DAGVTQSPTHLIKTRGQQVTLRCSPKSGHDTVSWYQQALGQGPQFIFQYYEEEERQRGNFPDRFSGHQFPNYSSELNVNALLLGDSALYLCASSFRLDTQYFGPGTRLTVL.